This T cell receptor (beta chain) appears in the sequencing data of a study of blood T cells in healthy people across ages. The study's findings and limits: Measured against age, TCR beta diversity per million T cells decreased in a roughly linear manner.

The second PCR ran roughly 7 to 12 cycles with a sample-barcoded 5' primer and J-beta primers. Each of the samples gave a minimum of 3 million paired-end reads that contained CDR3. TCRdb re-derived calls from the 5' RACE reads in MiXCR, one entry per CDR3 protein. The data show roughly 800,000 distinct CDR3 sequences, with about 25% seen just once and under 9.5% held by the top ten. A remark on this clonotype: As yet, its antigen is unknown.

CDR1 DFQATT and CDR2 SNEGSKA come from the germline V gene (reference sequence). The CDR3 extends over 13 amino acids. With V trimmed by 5 bases and J by 7 bases, 9 bases remained unmatched. The same specimen was also included in a second study, on T cells of mothers and their children. That paper adds: In this cohort, donors were a few healthy Caucasian mothers plus their six children. Each mother yielded more than 10 million TCR beta CDR3 reads. Each child yielded a few million reads.

Source material: blood. This clonotype was sampled from a boy aged 5 to 17 in good health. The chain carries TRBV20-1 and TRBJ2-7; 9 nucleotides line up with TRBD1. The CDR3 protein is CSADRGYFGEQYF. DNA for the CDR3: TGCAGTGCTGACAGGGGGTACTTTGGGGAGCAGTACTTC.